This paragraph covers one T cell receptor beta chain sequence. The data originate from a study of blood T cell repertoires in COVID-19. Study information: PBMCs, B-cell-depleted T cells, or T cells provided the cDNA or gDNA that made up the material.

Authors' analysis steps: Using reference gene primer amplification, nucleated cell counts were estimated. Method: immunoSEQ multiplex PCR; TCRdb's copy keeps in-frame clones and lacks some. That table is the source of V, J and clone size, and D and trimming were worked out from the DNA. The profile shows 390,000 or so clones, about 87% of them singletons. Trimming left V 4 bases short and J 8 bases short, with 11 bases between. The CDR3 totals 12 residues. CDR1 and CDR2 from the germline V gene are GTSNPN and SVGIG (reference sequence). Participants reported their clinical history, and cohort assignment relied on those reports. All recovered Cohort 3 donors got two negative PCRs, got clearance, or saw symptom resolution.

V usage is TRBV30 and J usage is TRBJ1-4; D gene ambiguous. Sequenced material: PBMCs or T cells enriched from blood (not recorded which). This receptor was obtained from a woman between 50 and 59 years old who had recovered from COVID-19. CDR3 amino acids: CAWTSGREKLFF. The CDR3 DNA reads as TGTGCCTGGACATCGGGGAGGGAAAAACTGTTTTTT.